The rows below give T cell receptor beta chains drawn from one sample of a study of CD8 T cells in Susac syndrome. TCRdb reprocessed the immunoSEQ multiplex PCR reads with MiXCR, giving one entry per CDR3 protein. The table includes around 200,000 distinct CDR3 sequences, about 94% detected once. The sequencing input was CD4+ T cells from PBMCs. These receptor sequences come from a human donor with Susac syndrome. Each CDR3 is given with its conserved first and last residue. D genes are given only for firm matches. Clone sizes are given selectively: once, few, many, or a class where the clone is expanded.

clone size	D gene	V gene	J gene	CDR3 DNA	CDR3 protein
NA	NA	TRBV30	TRBJ1-5	TGTGCCTGGAGTGACAGGGATCGGCCCCAGCATTTT	CAWSDRDRPQHF
NA	NA	TRBV24-1	TRBJ2-1	TGTGCCACCAGTGCCGGGACACCTTCCTACAATGAGCAGTTCTTC	CATSAGTPSYNEQFF
NA	TRBD1	TRBV9	TRBJ1-1	TGTGCCAGCAGCGTAGGGACAGGGAGCACTGAAGCTTTCTTT	CASSVGTGSTEAFF
NA	NA	TRBV9	TRBJ1-1	TGTGCCAGCAGCGCCACTCAGGGCACTGAAGCTTTCTTT	CASSATQGTEAFF
NA	NA	TRBV13	TRBJ2-5	TGTGCCAGCAGCTTAAGATCGTTCCAAGAGACCCAGTACTTC	CASSLRSFQETQYF
NA	NA	TRBV20-1	TRBJ2-3	TGCAGTCCTAGCCCCAGGTACACAGATACGCAGTATTTT	CSPSPRYTDTQYF
NA	NA	TRBV12-3/TRBV12-4	TRBJ1-5	TGTGCCACCCGATTGCAGGGGACGGGGGCTCAGCCCCAGCATTTT	CATRLQGTGAQPQHF
NA	TRBD1	TRBV15	TRBJ1-2	TGTGCCACCAGCAGAGCGGACAGGGCCCCTTATGGCTACACCTTC	CATSRADRAPYGYTF
NA	NA	TRBV7-9	TRBJ1-2	TGTGCCAGCACCCCGACCCGGGACGACTATGGCTACACCTTC	CASTPTRDDYGYTF
NA	NA	TRBV4-1	TRBJ2-5	TGCGCCAGCAGCCAGACCCACGGGACACCCCAAGAGACCCAGTACTTC	CASSQTHGTPQETQYF
once	NA	TRBV12-3/TRBV12-4	TRBJ2-1	TGTGCCAGCAGTTTCCCGGGTACTGAGCAGTTCTTC	CASSFPGTEQFF
once	NA	TRBV30	TRBJ1-1	TGTGCCTGGAGTCGGGGGGCGATTGAAAATGAAGCTTTCTTT	CAWSRGAIENEAFF
NA	NA	TRBV3-1	TRBJ2-6	TGTGCCAGCAGCCAACTTGGTCCCAGTTCTTGGGTCAGGGCCAACGTCCTGACTTTC	CASSQLGPSSWVRANVLTF
once	NA	TRBV12-3/TRBV12-4	TRBJ2-6	TGTGCCAGCAGTTCTCCAGGGTGGGGGGCCAACGTCCTGACTTTC	CASSSPGWGANVLTF
NA	TRBD1	TRBV29-1	TRBJ2-1	TGCAGCGCAAACACAGGGGGCTTAGATGAGCAGTTCTTC	CSANTGGLDEQFF
NA	NA	TRBV20-1	TRBJ2-5	TGCAGTGCTAGGGGACCGACTAACATATTCCAAGAGACCCAGTACTTC	CSARGPTNIFQETQYF
NA	NA	TRBV30	TRBJ2-1	TGTGCCTGGAGTGTACGGGACAATGAGCAGTTCTTC	CAWSVRDNEQFF
NA	NA	TRBV24-1	TRBJ2-3	TGTGCCACCAGATCTCCGGGACACTTCCGATCCACAGATACGCAGTATTTT	CATRSPGHFRSTDTQYF
NA	NA	TRBV12-3/TRBV12-4	TRBJ1-2	TGTGCCAGCAGTTTTAGCGGGGCGCGGGCTAACTATGGCTACACCTTC	CASSFSGARANYGYTF